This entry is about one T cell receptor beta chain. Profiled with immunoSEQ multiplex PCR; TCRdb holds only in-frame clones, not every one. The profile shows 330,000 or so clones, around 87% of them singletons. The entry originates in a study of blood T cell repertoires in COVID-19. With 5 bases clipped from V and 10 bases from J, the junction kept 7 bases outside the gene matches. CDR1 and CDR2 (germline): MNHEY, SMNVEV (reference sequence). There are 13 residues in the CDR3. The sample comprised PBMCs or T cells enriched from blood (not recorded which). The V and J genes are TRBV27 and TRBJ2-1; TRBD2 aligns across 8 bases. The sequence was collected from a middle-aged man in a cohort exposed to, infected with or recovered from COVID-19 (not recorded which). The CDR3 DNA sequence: TGTGCCAGCAGTACCGGGGGGGCCGGCGAGCAGTTCTTC. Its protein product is CASSTGGAGEQFF.